By share of the sample, the clone carrying this TCR beta chain is medium-sized. Gene names denote mouse genes. The read comes to an end 1 residue before the CDR3 does, leaving the germline J gene to fill in the end. Only in-frame clones appear in the TCRdb table, and some are missing; sequencing was by immunoSEQ multiplex PCR. The profile shows some 6,600 clones, less than 55% of them singletons. Trimming at V came to 10 bases and at J to 4 bases, leaving 0 bases not matched to a gene. The CDR3 has 12 residues. Germline CDR1 reads NSHNY; CDR2 reads SYGAGN. This sample was taken from a study of tissue T cells after allogeneic stem cell transplantation. Time point indicated: mouse harvest day 7 after allogeneic transplant. The graft held 10^6 splenic CD5+ T cells and 10^7 T-cell-depleted bone marrow cells. This mouse GVHD model was MHC-mismatched B6 to BALB/c, profiled day 7 or 14.

The chain is built from TRBV13-1 and TRBJ2-2; 11 bases fit TRBD1. Sequencing input: lymph node tissue. This clonotype was sampled from a female BALB/c mouse given C57BL/6 T cells with graft-versus-host disease after an allogeneic hematopoietic cell transplant. The chain's CDR3 is CAGTGGTGQLYF. Partial CDR3 DNA: TGTGCCGGGACAGGGGGCACCGGGCAGCTCTAC.